This TCR beta chain was profiled in a study of T cells after yellow fever vaccination. About the research overall: The authors prepared low-cell-number fractions using SMART-Seq v4 Ultra Low Input. Study-wide findings and caveats: Though it reached lower strength, the secondary response hit its peak faster, day 5 versus 15. Most clones from primary vaccination resurfaced after the booster (about 95% CD4, around 90% CD8).

TCR cDNA was made by 5'RACE template switching, adding a universal primer site and UMIs. TCRdb independently ran MiXCR on the 5' RACE reads; one entry per CDR3 protein. The sample includes 25,000 to 30,000 distinct CDR3 sequences, around 4.6% of them seen just once. This clonotype was observed many times. Its antigen is undetermined. The clonotype was recovered from a man aged 25-45 years who received the YFV17D yellow fever vaccine. The sample in question was CD8+ T cells sorted from PBMCs, obtained 10 days after the yellow fever booster vaccination.

The CDR3 is CASSQAPAGSGSSNEQYF. The CDR3 nucleotides read TGCGCCAGCAGCCAAGCTCCCGCGGGGAGCGGGAGTAGCAACGAGCAGTACTTC. The rearrangement links TRBV4-3 to TRBJ2-7; 8 nucleotides agree with TRBD2. The CDR3 totals 18 residues. Per the germline V gene, CDR1 is LGHNA and CDR2 is YSLEER. The J segment lost 5 bases and the V segment lost 1 base, leaving 16 bases of the junction unmatched.